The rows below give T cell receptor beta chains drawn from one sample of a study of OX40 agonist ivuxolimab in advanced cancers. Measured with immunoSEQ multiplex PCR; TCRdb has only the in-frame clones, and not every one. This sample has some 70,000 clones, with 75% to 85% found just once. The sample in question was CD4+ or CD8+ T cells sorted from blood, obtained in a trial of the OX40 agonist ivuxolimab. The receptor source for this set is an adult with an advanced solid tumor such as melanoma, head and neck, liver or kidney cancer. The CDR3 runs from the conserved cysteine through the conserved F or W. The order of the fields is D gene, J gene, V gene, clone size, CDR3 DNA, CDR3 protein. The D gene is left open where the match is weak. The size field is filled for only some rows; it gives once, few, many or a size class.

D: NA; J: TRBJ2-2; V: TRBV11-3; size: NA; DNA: TGTGCCAGCAGCTCTAACAACGGGGAGCTGTTTTTT; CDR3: CASSSNNGELFF
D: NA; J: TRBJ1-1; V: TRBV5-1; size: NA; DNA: TGCGCCAGCAGCTTGGGACAGTCACGCACTGAAGCTTTCTTT; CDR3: CASSLGQSRTEAFF
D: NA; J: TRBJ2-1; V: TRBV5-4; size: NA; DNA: TGTGCCAGCAGCTTGGCCCAGGACTCCTACAATGAGCAGTTCTTC; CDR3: CASSLAQDSYNEQFF
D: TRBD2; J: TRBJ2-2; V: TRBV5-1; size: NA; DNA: TGCGCCAGCAGCTTGGGGACTAGCCAAACCGGGGAGCTGTTTTTT; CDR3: CASSLGTSQTGELFF
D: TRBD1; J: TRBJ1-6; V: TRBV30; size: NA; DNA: TGTGCCTGGACGGGACAGATTAATTCACCCCTCCACTTT; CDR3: CAWTGQINSPLHF
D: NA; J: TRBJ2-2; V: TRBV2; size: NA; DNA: TGTGCCAGCAGTCTCCTTCCTACCGGGGAGCTGTTTTTT; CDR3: CASSLLPTGELFF
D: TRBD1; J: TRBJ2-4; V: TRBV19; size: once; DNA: TGTGCCAGTAGTGGGACAGATAAAAACATTCAGTACTTC; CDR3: CASSGTDKNIQYF
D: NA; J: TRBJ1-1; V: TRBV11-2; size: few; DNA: TGTGCCAGCAGCTTAAAGAAGGGGATCAACACTGAAGCTTTCTTT; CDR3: CASSLKKGINTEAFF
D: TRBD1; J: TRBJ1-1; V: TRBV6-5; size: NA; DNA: TGTGCCAGCAGTGGGGACAGTTTGAACACTGAAGCTTTCTTT; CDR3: CASSGDSLNTEAFF
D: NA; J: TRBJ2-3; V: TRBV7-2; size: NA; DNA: TGTGCCAGCTGGGACACAGATACGCAGTATTTT; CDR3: CASWDTDTQYF
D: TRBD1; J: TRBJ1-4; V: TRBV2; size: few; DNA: TGTGCCAGCAGGGTTACAGGGGCTAATGAAAAACTGTTTTTT; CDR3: CASRVTGANEKLFF
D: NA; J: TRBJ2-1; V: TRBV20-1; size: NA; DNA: TGCAGTGCTAGAGGAGGTGAGCAGTTCTTC; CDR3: CSARGGEQFF
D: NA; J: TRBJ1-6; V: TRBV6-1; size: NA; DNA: TGTGCCAGCAGTGGGTTAATGACCAGGGAGGCCTATAATTCACCCCTCCACTTT; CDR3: CASSGLMTREAYNSPLHF
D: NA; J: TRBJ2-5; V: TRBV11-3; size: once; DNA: TGTGCCAGCAGCTTAGACGGGGTGGCCCAGTACTTC; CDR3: CASSLDGVAQYF
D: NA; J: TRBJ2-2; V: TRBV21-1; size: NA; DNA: TGTGCCACCGGTCCCTCCTTGAACACCGGGGAGCTGTTTTTT; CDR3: CATGPSLNTGELFF
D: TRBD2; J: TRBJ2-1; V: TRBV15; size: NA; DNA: TGTGCCACCAGGGAGCTAGCGGGGGGGCGGAATGAGCAGTTCTTC; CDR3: CATRELAGGRNEQFF
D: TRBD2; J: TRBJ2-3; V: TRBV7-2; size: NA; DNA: TGTGCCAGCAGCCCGGGACTAGGGGATACGCAGTATTTT; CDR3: CASSPGLGDTQYF
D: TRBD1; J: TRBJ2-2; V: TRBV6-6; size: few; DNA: TGTGCCAGCAGTACAACCGGGACAGGAGACACCGGGGAGCTGTTTTTT; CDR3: CASSTTGTGDTGELFF
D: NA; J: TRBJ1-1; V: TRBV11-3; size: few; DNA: TGTGCCAGCAGCCCTTCGGGGGACACTGAAGCTTTCTTT; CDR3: CASSPSGDTEAFF
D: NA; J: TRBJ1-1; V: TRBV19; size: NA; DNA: TGTGCCAGTGTCCCTGGGGGCTCGGAAGCTTTCTTT; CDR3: CASVPGGSEAFF
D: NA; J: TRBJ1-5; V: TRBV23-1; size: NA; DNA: TGCGCCAATCAGCCCCAGCATTTT; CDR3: CANQPQHF
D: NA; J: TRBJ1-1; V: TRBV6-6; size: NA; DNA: TGTGCCAGCAGCGAGAGGAGGGGGGCGGCCACTGAAGCTTTCTTT; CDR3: CASSERRGAATEAFF
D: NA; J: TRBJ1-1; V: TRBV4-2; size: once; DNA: TGTGCCAGCAGCCAAACAGGGAAAGACACTGAAGCTTTCTTT; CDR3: CASSQTGKDTEAFF
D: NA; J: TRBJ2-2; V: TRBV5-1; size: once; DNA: TGCGCCAGCAGCCGGGACTTCGACGGGGAGCTGTTTTTT; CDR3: CASSRDFDGELFF
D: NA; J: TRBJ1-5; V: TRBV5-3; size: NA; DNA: TGTGCCCCAGGTGGGGTTACAACGAATCAGCCCCAGCATTTT; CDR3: CAPGGVTTNQPQHF
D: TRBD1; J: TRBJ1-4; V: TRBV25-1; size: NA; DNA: TGTGCCAGCAGTACGGCCGGGACAGGGGTAAAACTGTTTTTT; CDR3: CASSTAGTGVKLFF
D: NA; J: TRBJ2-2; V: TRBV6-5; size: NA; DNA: TGTGCCAGCAGTACAGAGAACACCGGGGAGCTGTTTTTT; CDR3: CASSTENTGELFF
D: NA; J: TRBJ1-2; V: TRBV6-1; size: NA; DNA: TGTGCCAGCATCTTCGGGGGCCAAGGCTACACCTTC; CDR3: CASIFGGQGYTF
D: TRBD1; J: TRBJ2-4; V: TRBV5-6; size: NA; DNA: TGTGCCAGCAGCCCAAAGGGACAGGGGGCTTCCAAAAACATTCAGTACTTC; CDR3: CASSPKGQGASKNIQYF
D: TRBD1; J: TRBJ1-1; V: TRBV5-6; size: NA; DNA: TGTGCCAGCAGCTTTCCTACAGGGGACACTGAAGCTTTCTTT; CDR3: CASSFPTGDTEAFF
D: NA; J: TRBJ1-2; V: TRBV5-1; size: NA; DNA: TGCGCCAGCAGCTTGGACGGTCAGCCGAACTATGGCTACACCTTC; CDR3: CASSLDGQPNYGYTF
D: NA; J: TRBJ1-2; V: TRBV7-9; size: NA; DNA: TGTGCCAGCAGCTTAGACCAGCAGGGGCTTATTAGGGGCTACACCTTC; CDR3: CASSLDQQGLIRGYTF
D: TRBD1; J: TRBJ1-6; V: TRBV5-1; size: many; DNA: TGCGCCAGGGAGGGGGCCCATAATTCACCCCTCCACTTT; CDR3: CAREGAHNSPLHF
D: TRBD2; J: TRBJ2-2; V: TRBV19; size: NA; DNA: TGTGCCAGTAGTATAGAAGCGGGGGTAACGAACACCGGGGAGCTGTTTTTT; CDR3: CASSIEAGVTNTGELFF
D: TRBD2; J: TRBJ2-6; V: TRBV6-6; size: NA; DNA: TGTGGTGGGGCCAGAGGGGAGGGCTCTGGGGCCAACGTCCTGACTTTC; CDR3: CGGARGEGSGANVLTF
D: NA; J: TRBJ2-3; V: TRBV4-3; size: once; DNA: TGCGCCAGCAGCCAAGATACTAGGAGGAGCACAGATACGCAGTATTTT; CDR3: CASSQDTRRSTDTQYF
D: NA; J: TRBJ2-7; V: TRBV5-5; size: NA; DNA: TGTGCCAGCAGGGTGGGGCATAACTCCTACGAGCAGTACTTC; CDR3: CASRVGHNSYEQYF
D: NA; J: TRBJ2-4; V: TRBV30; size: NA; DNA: TGTGCCTGGAGTGTAATGAGGGTCAGGGGCAAAAACATTCAGTACTTC; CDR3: CAWSVMRVRGKNIQYF
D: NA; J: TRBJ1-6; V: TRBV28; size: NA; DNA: TGTGCCAGCAGTTTAGGAGGGCCTAATTCACCCCTCCACTTT; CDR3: CASSLGGPNSPLHF
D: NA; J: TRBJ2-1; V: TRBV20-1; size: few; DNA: TGCAGTGCTCCCTCTTACAATGAGCAGTTCTTC; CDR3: CSAPSYNEQFF
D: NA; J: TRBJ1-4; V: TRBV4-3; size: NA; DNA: TGCGCCAGCAGCCAAGGTATAGCTGAAAAACTGTTTTTT; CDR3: CASSQGIAEKLFF
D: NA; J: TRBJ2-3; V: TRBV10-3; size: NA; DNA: TGTGCCATCAGTGAGCCAGGGGGCACAGATACGCAGTATTTT; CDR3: CAISEPGGTDTQYF
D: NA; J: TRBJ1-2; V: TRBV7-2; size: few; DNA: TGTGCCAGTGGGGATGGCTACACCTTC; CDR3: CASGDGYTF
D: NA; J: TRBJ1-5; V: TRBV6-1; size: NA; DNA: TGTGCCAGCATAATCGACACACGGAGCAATCAGCCCCAGCATTTT; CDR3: CASIIDTRSNQPQHF
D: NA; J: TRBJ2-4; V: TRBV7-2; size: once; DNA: TGTGCCAGCAGCTTAGCGGGCGGCGTAAACATTCAGTACTTC; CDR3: CASSLAGGVNIQYF
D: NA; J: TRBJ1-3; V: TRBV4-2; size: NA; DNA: TGTGCCAGCAGCGTACCCGGGACCCAAAGTGGAAACACCATATATTTT; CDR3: CASSVPGTQSGNTIYF
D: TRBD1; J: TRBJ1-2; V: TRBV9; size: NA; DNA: TGTGCCAGCAGCGCGCAGGGGGCCTATGGCTACACCTTC; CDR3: CASSAQGAYGYTF
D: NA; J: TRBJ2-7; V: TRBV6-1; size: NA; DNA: TGTGCCAGCAGTGAACCCCCAGGCCGCTACGAGCAGTACTTC; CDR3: CASSEPPGRYEQYF
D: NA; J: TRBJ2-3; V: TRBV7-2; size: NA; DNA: TGTGCCAGCAGCTTAAAATCGAGGGGGGGAGATACGCAGTATTTT; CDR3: CASSLKSRGGDTQYF
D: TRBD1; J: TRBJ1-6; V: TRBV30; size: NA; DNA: TGTGCCTGGACCGCCGTAGGGGACAGAGACTCACCCCTCCACTTT; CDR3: CAWTAVGDRDSPLHF
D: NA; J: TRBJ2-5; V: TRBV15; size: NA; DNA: TGTGCCACCAGCGGAGGGACTCTTCAAGAGACCCAGTACTTC; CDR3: CATSGGTLQETQYF
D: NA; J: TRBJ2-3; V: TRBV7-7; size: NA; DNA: TGTGCCAGCAGCTTAAACGGTGCTAGCACAGATACGCAGTATTTT; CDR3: CASSLNGASTDTQYF
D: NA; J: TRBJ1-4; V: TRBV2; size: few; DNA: TGTGCCAGCACTCCGACTACCGGGACACGGAATGAAAAACTGTTTTTT; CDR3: CASTPTTGTRNEKLFF
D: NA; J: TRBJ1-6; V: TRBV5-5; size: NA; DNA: TGTGCCAGCAGCTTGGATATAAGGGTAGAAAATTCACCCCTCCACTTT; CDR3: CASSLDIRVENSPLHF
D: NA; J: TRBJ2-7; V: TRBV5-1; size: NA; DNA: TGCGCCAGCAGCCAGAAACAGGGAGGAGTCAACGAGCAGTACTTC; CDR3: CASSQKQGGVNEQYF
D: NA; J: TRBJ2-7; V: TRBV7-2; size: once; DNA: TGTGCCAGCAGCTTGCCTGGGACGTACGAGCAGTACTTC; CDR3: CASSLPGTYEQYF
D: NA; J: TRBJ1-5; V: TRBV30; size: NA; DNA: TGTGCCTGGAGTGTAGTTGATGGTAATCAGCCCCAGCATTTT; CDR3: CAWSVVDGNQPQHF
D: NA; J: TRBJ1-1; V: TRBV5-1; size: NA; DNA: TGCGCCAGCAGCTTGAGTGGGCATAACAGGTCGAACACTGAAGCTTTCTTT; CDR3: CASSLSGHNRSNTEAFF